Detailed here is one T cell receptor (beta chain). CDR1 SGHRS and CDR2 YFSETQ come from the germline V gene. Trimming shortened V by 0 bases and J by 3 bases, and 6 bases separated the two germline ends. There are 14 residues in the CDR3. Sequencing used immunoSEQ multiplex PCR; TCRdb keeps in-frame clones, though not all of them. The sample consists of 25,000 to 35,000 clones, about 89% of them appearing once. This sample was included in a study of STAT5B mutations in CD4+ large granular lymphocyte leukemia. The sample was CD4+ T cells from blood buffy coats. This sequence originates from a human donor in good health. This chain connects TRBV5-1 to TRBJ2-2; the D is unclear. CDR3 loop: CASSLAVDTGELFF. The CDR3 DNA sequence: TGCGCCAGCAGCTTGGCGGTGGACACCGGGGAGCTGTTTTTT.